The 4 T cell receptor beta chains below come from one sample, sequenced in a study of cytomegalovirus exposure and HLA in healthy donors. The assay was immunoSEQ multiplex PCR, and TCRdb's table has in-frame clones only and misses some. In the table there are around 180,000 clones, around 84% of which are singletons. The specimen sequenced was PBMCs. Source of these receptors: a man between 18 and 29 years old in good health and CMV-seropositive.

The chain uses TRBV9 and TRBJ1-4, with D perhaps matching TRBD1 (5 bases). Between the trimmed V and J ends, which lost 3 bases and 7 bases, there was a span of 10 bases. Germline-derived CDR1 and CDR2 are SGDLS and YYNGEE. The CDR3 contains 13 residues. The CDR3 reads CASSDRGGEKLFF. CDR3 nucleotide sequence: TGTGCCAGCAGCGACCGCGGGGGTGAAAAACTGTTTTTT. The variable domain in full, with the rest retrieved from reference TRBV9 and TRBJ1-4, is DSGVTQTPKHLITATGQRVTLRCSPRSGDLSVYWYQQSLDQGLQFLIQYYNGEERAKGNILERFSAQQFPDLHSELNLSSLELGDSALYFCASSDRGGEKLFFGSGTQLSVL.

The chain recombines TRBV19 with TRBJ2-2; 15 bases map to TRBD2. The CDR3 consists of 18 residues. V shed 10 bases and J 3 bases; nucleotides not matched to a gene: 12. CDR1 and CDR2 from the germline V gene are LNHDA and SQIVND (reference sequence). The CDR3 loop is CATATRTSGRGYTGELFF. CDR3 nucleotides: TGTGCCACCGCCACCCGGACTAGCGGGAGGGGGTACACCGGGGAGCTGTTTTTT.

CDR3 DNA: TGCAGCGTCCCACCAACCGGGACAGAGAACTATGGCTACACCTTC. Translation gives CSVPPTGTENYGYTF. This chain uses TRBV29-1 with TRBJ1-2; TRBD1 aligns across 7 bases. The germline V gene has CDR1 SQVTM and CDR2 ANQGSEA. The V gene end was trimmed by 6 bases and the J gene end by 2 bases; junction bases not matched to a gene: 12. The CDR3 is made up of 15 amino acids. Supplemented by reference TRBV29-1 and TRBJ1-2, the full variable domain reads SAVISQKPSRDICQRGTSLTIQCQVDSQVTMMFWYRQQPGQSLTLIATANQGSEATYESGFVIDKFPISRPNLTFSTLTVSNMSPEDSSIYLCSVPPTGTENYGYTFGSGTRLTVV.

The gene calls are TRBV5-6 and TRBJ2-2, with 7 bases lining up with TRBD1. Losses at the gene ends were 2 bases for V and 1 base for J; bases not matched to a gene: 5. The CDR3 runs 16 residues. Germline CDR1 SGHDT, CDR2 YYEEEE. The CDR3 nucleotides are TGTGCCAGCAGCTTATACGGGACAGTGAACACCGGGGAGCTGTTTTTT. It codes for CASSLYGTVNTGELFF. Supplemented by reference TRBV5-6 and TRBJ2-2, the full variable domain reads DAGVTQSPTHLIKTRGQQVTLRCSPKSGHDTVSWYQQALGQGPQFIFQYYEEEERQRGNFPDRFSGHQFPNYSSELNVNALLLGDSALYLCASSLYGTVNTGELFFGEGSRLTVL.